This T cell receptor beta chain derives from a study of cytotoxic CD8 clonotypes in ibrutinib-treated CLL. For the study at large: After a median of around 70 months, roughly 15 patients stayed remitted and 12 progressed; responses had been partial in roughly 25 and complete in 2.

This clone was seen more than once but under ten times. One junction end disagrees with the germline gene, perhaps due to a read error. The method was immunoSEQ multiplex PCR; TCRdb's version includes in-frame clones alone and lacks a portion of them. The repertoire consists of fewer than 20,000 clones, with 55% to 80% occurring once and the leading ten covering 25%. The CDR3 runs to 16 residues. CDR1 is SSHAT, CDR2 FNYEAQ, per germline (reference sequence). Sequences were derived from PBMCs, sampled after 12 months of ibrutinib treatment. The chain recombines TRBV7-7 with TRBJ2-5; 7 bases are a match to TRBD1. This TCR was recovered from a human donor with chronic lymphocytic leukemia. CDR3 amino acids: CASSLEGAGIGETQYF. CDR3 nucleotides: TGTGCTAGCAGCTTAGAGGGGGCTGGTATCGGAGAGACCCAGTACTTC.